This T cell receptor (beta chain) derives from a study of OX40 agonist ivuxolimab in advanced cancers. Study results and limitations: Partly responding patients at 0.1-3.0 mg/kg showed some of the smallest clonal expansion.

Germline lookup yields CDR1 SGHVS and CDR2 FQNEAQ. V lost 2 bases, J lost 5 bases, and 0 bases lay in between. The CDR3 spans 11 residues. This clone showed up just once. Its matching antigen is unknown. Sequenced by immunoSEQ multiplex PCR; TCRdb stores in-frame clones only, minus some. The sample has tens of thousands of clones, around 84% seen once. The sequencing used CD4+ or CD8+ T cells sorted from blood, collected in a trial of the OX40 agonist ivuxolimab. The chain employs TRBV7-8 and TRBJ2-2, with D hard to call. This receptor was taken from an adult with an advanced solid tumor such as melanoma, head and neck, liver or kidney cancer. The CDR3 loop is CASSLTGELFF. The CDR3, as DNA: TGTGCCAGCAGCTTAACCGGGGAGCTGTTTTTT. Supplemented by reference TRBV7-8 and TRBJ2-2, the full variable domain reads GAGVSQSPRYKVAKRGQDVALRCDPISGHVSLFWYQQALGQGPEFLTYFQNEAQLDKSGLPSDRFFAERPEGSVSTLKIQRTQQEDSAVYLCASSLTGELFFGEGSRLTVL.